The rows below give T cell receptor beta chains drawn from one sample of a study of blood T cell repertoires in COVID-19. Using immunoSEQ multiplex PCR, the repertoire was profiled, and TCRdb retains in-frame clones only, with some absent. This table holds 210,000 or so clones, about four fifths found once. The sample consisted of PBMCs or T cells enriched from blood (not recorded which). All receptors derive from a woman in her fifties or sixties who had been exposed to COVID-19. The CDR3 runs from the conserved cysteine through the conserved F or W. A D gene is named only where the DNA matches it firmly. Not all rows give a size; the values are once, few, many and, for expanded clones, a class.

j_call clone_size d_call v_call cdr3_length cdr3_aa cdr3_nt
TRBJ2-3 many NA TRBV4-3 15 CASSPSGTSTDTQYF TGCGCCAGCAGCCCGTCCGGGACTAGCACAGATACGCAGTATTTT
TRBJ1-2 once NA TRBV5-1 13 CASSPPQRDGYTF TGCGCCAGCAGCCCCCCGCAGCGGGATGGCTACACCTTC
TRBJ2-7 NA TRBD2 TRBV29-1 14 CSASETSSSYEQYF TGCAGCGCTTCTGAGACTAGCAGCTCCTACGAGCAGTACTTC
TRBJ2-5 NA NA TRBV9 15 CASSVGGGPQETQYF TGTGCCAGCAGCGTAGGCGGGGGCCCCCAAGAGACCCAGTACTTC
TRBJ2-1 once NA TRBV11-3 16 CASSLRGGANNNEQFF TGTGCCAGCAGCTTACGAGGCGGGGCGAATAACAATGAGCAGTTCTTC
TRBJ2-1 few NA TRBV7-7 15 CASSPGRVLDNEQFF TGTGCCAGCAGCCCTGGGCGGGTTTTGGACAATGAGCAGTTCTTC
TRBJ2-3 few NA TRBV7-2 15 CASSLVSGGTDTQYF TGTGCCAGCAGCTTAGTCTCTGGGGGGACAGATACGCAGTATTTT
TRBJ2-1 NA TRBD1 TRBV28 15 CASSSDRGSYNEQFF TGTGCCAGCAGTTCCGACAGGGGGTCCTACAATGAGCAGTTCTTC
TRBJ2-1 NA TRBD2 TRBV5-1 15 CASRTSGGLDNEQFF TGCGCCAGCAGGACTAGCGGGGGGCTGGACAATGAGCAGTTCTTC
TRBJ2-1 NA NA TRBV11-3 14 CASSLVQGRGEQFF TGTGCCAGCAGCTTAGTCCAGGGGCGAGGTGAGCAGTTCTTC
TRBJ2-3 NA NA TRBV7-2 14 CASSLDGRGDTQYF TGTGCCAGCAGCTTAGATGGCAGGGGTGATACGCAGTATTTT
TRBJ2-5 NA NA TRBV5-4 15 CASSYSPDRQETQYF TGTGCCAGCAGCTATAGCCCCGACAGACAAGAGACCCAGTACTTC
TRBJ2-1 NA NA TRBV6-5 15 CASSYSFNGYTEQFF TGTGCCAGCAGTTACTCTTTCAACGGGTACACTGAGCAGTTCTTC
TRBJ1-2 NA TRBD1 TRBV29-1 15 CSVETLTGGAGGYTF TGCAGCGTTGAAACCTTGACAGGGGGCGCGGGTGGCTACACCTTC
TRBJ2-3 few NA TRBV5-1 14 CASSLAPGTDTQYF TGCGCCAGCAGCTTGGCCCCAGGCACAGATACGCAGTATTTT
TRBJ1-1 NA NA TRBV29-1 13 CSVEGWRGTEAFF TGCAGCGTCGAAGGGTGGCGGGGCACTGAAGCTTTCTTT
TRBJ1-1 NA TRBD1 TRBV5-8 15 CASSVGDRRNTEAFF TGTGCCAGCAGCGTAGGGGACAGGCGTAACACTGAAGCTTTCTTT
TRBJ2-3 NA TRBD2 TRBV28 14 CASSPSGGTDTQYF TGTGCCAGCAGTCCTAGCGGGGGCACAGATACGCAGTATTTT
TRBJ1-3 NA NA TRBV3-1/TRBV3-2 14 CASSQRYSGNTIYF TGTGCCAGCAGCCAACGGTATTCTGGAAACACCATATATTTT
TRBJ2-1 NA TRBD2 TRBV2 15 CASSDSGGAYNEQFF TGTGCCAGCAGTGACAGCGGGGGGGCCTACAATGAGCAGTTCTTC
TRBJ2-1 few NA TRBV14 17 CASSLNKRTTPYNEQFF TGTGCCAGCAGCCTGAATAAGCGGACGACGCCCTACAATGAGCAGTTCTTC
TRBJ1-1 NA NA TRBV5-1 20 CASSWDQHGHLPSQNTEAFF TGCGCCAGCAGCTGGGATCAACATGGACACCTTCCTTCTCAGAACACTGAAGCTTTCTTT
TRBJ1-2 NA NA TRBV11-2 13 CASSLGQRVGYTF TGTGCCAGCAGCTTAGGACAGAGAGTAGGCTACACCTTC
TRBJ2-7 NA NA TRBV5-1 15 CASSLASVNSYEQYF TGCGCCAGCAGCTTGGCCTCAGTGAACTCCTACGAGCAGTACTTC
TRBJ2-2 NA NA TRBV5-1 16 CASSRVSTGYTGELFF TGCGCCAGCAGCCGCGTATCTACAGGCTACACCGGGGAGCTGTTTTTT
TRBJ1-3 NA NA TRBV28 16 CASSPPGGASGNTIYF TGTGCCAGCAGCCCGCCCGGGGGGGCGAGTGGAAACACCATATATTTT
TRBJ1-4 NA NA TRBV9 14 CASSLEQADEKLFF TGTGCCAGCAGCCTGGAACAGGCGGATGAAAAACTGTTTTTT
TRBJ1-1 NA NA TRBV6-6 11 CASSYLAEAFF TGTGCCAGCAGTTACCTAGCGGAAGCTTTCTTT
TRBJ2-2 few NA TRBV28 13 CASTLGGTGELFF TGTGCCAGCACTCTGGGGGGCACCGGGGAGCTGTTTTTT
TRBJ2-1 NA NA TRBV3-1/TRBV3-2 16 CASSPQPKGSYNEQFF TGTGCCAGCAGCCCGCAACCCAAGGGGTCCTACAATGAGCAGTTCTTC
TRBJ2-1 few TRBD2 TRBV11-2 18 CASSLADAGAVGDNEQFF TGTGCCAGCAGCTTAGCCGACGCGGGAGCGGTGGGGGACAATGAGCAGTTCTTC
TRBJ2-2 NA NA TRBV12-5 13 CASGLGAPGELFF TGTGCTAGTGGTTTAGGGGCCCCCGGGGAGCTGTTTTTT
TRBJ1-1 NA NA TRBV9 13 CASSVAPGNLAFF TGTGCCAGCAGCGTAGCCCCAGGTAATTTAGCTTTCTTT
TRBJ1-2 NA NA TRBV28 18 CASSLGGNRGVGNYGYTF TGTGCCAGCAGTTTGGGTGGTAATCGGGGGGTCGGTAACTATGGCTACACCTTC
TRBJ1-2 once NA TRBV19 15 CASSPRGGSMNGYTF TGTGCCAGCTCCCCCCGGGGGGGATCAATGAACGGCTACACCTTC
TRBJ1-2 NA TRBD1 TRBV9 14 CASSVAGQGIGYTF TGTGCCAGCAGCGTAGCGGGACAGGGTATAGGCTACACCTTC
TRBJ1-2 NA TRBD1 TRBV12-3/TRBV12-4 13 CASSGTVIYGYTF TGTGCCAGCAGCGGGACAGTGATCTATGGCTACACCTTC
TRBJ2-1 NA NA TRBV9 15 CASSPTQGEVHEQFF TGTGCCAGCAGTCCTACCCAAGGCGAGGTCCATGAGCAGTTCTTC
TRBJ1-1 NA TRBD1 TRBV6-6 14 CASTRDRVDTEAFF TGTGCCAGCACTCGGGACAGGGTGGACACTGAAGCTTTCTTT
TRBJ2-1 NA NA TRBV2 13 CASSDREAGEQFF TGTGCCAGCAGTGACAGGGAGGCCGGTGAGCAGTTCTTC
TRBJ1-1 NA NA TRBV6-5 12 CASSYDSSKAFF TGTGCCAGCAGTTACGACTCTTCCAAAGCTTTCTTT